This T cell receptor beta chain was retrieved from a study of blood T cell repertoires in COVID-19. Study at large: Acute and convalescent COVID-19 samples came from the United States, Italy and Spain.

Method: immunoSEQ multiplex PCR; TCRdb's copy keeps in-frame clones and lacks some. The sample consists of 200,000 to 250,000 clones, about nine tenths of them appearing once. In germline, CDR1 is SGHRS, CDR2 YFSETQ. The J segment lost 8 bases and the V segment lost 4 bases, leaving 14 bases of the junction unmatched. This CDR3 contains 17 residues. All enrollees were roughly 18 to 89 years old and from 20 to 30 US areas. The source is a woman in her thirties or forties with acute COVID-19. Input material: PBMCs or T cells enriched from blood (not recorded which). V and J are TRBV5-1 and TRBJ2-1; 11 bases match TRBD2. The CDR3 spells CASSGALAGGAWDEQFF. The CDR3 DNA reads as TGCGCCAGCAGCGGCGCCCTAGCGGGGGGCGCTTGGGATGAGCAGTTCTTC.